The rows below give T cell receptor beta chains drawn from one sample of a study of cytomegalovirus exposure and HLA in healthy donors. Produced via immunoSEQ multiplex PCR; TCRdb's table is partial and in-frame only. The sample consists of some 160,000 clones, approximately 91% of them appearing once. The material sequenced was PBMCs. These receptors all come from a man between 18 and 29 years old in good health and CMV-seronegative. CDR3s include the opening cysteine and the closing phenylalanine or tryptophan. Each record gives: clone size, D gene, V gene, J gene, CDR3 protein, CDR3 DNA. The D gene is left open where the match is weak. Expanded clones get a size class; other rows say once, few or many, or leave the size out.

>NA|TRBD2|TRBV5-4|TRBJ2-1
CASSLVGLAGVYEQFF
TGTGCCAGCAGCTTGGTTGGACTAGCGGGAGTTTATGAGCAGTTCTTC
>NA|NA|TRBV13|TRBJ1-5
CASSHGRQPQHF
TGTGCCAGCAGCCATGGCAGACAGCCCCAGCATTTT
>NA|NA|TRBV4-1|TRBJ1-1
CASSLLVEGTEAFF
TGCGCCAGCAGCCTTCTTGTGGAGGGCACTGAAGCTTTCTTT
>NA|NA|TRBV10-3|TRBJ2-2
CAISETTLRPQNTGELFF
TGTGCCATCAGTGAGACGACACTTCGCCCTCAAAACACCGGGGAGCTGTTTTTT
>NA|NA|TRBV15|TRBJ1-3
CATSRDVGAGPSGNTIYF
TGTGCCACCAGCAGAGACGTTGGGGCCGGGCCATCTGGAAACACCATATATTTT
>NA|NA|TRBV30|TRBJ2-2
CAWSSRGSGELFF
TGTGCCTGGAGCTCCCGGGGGAGCGGGGAGCTGTTTTTT
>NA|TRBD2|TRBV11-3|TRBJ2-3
CASSFQAGASGTDTQYF
TGTGCCAGCAGCTTTCAGGCGGGAGCATCAGGCACAGATACGCAGTATTTT
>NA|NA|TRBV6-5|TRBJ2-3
CASSYSQTARTDTQYF
TGTGCCAGCAGTTACTCCCAAACAGCCCGCACAGATACGCAGTATTTT
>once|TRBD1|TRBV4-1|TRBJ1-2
CASSQARGGLWYGYTF
TGCGCCAGCAGCCAGGCCCGAGGGGGCTTGTGGTATGGCTACACCTTC
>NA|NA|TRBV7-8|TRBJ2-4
CASSAPTGNIQYF
TGTGCCAGCAGCGCCCCGACTGGGAACATTCAGTACTTC
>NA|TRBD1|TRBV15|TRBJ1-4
CATSDIGTGATNEKLFF
TGTGCCACCAGCGATATAGGGACAGGGGCAACTAATGAAAAACTGTTTTTT
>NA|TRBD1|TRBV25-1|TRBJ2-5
CASSRTGGRETQYF
TGTGCCAGCAGTAGGACAGGGGGAAGGGAGACCCAGTACTTC
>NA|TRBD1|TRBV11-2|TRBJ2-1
CASSLRQGVHNEQFF
TGTGCCAGCAGCTTACGACAGGGGGTCCACAATGAGCAGTTCTTC
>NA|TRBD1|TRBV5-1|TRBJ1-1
CASSSQGGTEAFF
TGCGCCAGCAGCTCACAGGGGGGCACTGAAGCTTTCTTT
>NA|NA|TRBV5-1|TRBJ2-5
CASSLGQVGETQYF
TGCGCCAGCAGCTTGGGACAGGTAGGGGAGACCCAGTACTTC
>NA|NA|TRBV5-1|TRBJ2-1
CASSPAESSYNEQFF
TGCGCCAGCAGCCCCGCGGAGAGCTCCTACAATGAGCAGTTCTTC
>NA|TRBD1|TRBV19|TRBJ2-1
CASTTQGAGNEQFF
TGTGCCAGTACCACACAGGGGGCGGGGAATGAGCAGTTCTTC
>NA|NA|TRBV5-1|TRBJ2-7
CASSRGSSPYEQYF
TGCGCCAGCAGCAGGGGGTCGTCTCCGTACGAGCAGTACTTC
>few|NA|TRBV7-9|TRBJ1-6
CASMGRASGENSPLHF
TGTGCCAGCATGGGCAGGGCCTCTGGCGAGAATTCACCCCTCCACTTT
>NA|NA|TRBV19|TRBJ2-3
CASSNRPHTDTQYF
TGTGCCAGTAGTAACAGGCCTCACACAGATACGCAGTATTTT
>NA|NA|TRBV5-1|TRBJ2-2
CASSLAWTPLNTGELFF
TGCGCCAGCAGCTTGGCCTGGACACCACTGAACACCGGGGAGCTGTTTTTT
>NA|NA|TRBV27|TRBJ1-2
CASSPTGVGYTF
TGTGCCAGCAGCCCGACAGGAGTTGGCTACACCTTC
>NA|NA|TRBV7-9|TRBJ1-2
CASSIGEGGPNYGYTF
TGTGCCAGCAGCATTGGGGAGGGGGGACCCAACTATGGCTACACCTTC
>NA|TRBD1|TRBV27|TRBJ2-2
CASSHLTGTGMAGELFF
TGTGCCAGCAGTCACCTAACCGGGACAGGGATGGCCGGGGAGCTGTTTTTT
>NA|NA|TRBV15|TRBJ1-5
CATSREGGAQPQHF
TGTGCCACCAGCAGAGAGGGGGGGGCTCAGCCCCAGCATTTT
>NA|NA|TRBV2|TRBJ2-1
CASKLYNEQFF
TGTGCCAGCAAGCTGTACAATGAGCAGTTCTTC
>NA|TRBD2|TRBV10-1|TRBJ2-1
CASSETSGGYNEQFF
TGCGCCAGCAGTGAAACTAGCGGGGGGTACAATGAGCAGTTCTTC
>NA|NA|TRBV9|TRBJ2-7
CASSASTGRNEQYF
TGTGCCAGCAGCGCCTCGACAGGGAGGAACGAGCAGTACTTC
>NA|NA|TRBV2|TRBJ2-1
CASSATRRHNEQFF
TGTGCCAGCAGTGCGACTAGACGACACAATGAGCAGTTCTTC
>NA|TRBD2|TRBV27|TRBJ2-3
CASSLSVGQGGDTQYF
TGTGCCAGCAGTTTATCGGTTGGTCAGGGAGGGGATACGCAGTATTTT
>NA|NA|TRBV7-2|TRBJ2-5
CASSLAVGRETQYF
TGTGCCAGCAGCTTAGCGGTTGGTAGAGAGACCCAGTACTTC
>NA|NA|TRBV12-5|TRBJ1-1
CASGLDPRDTEAFF
TGTGCTAGTGGTTTGGATCCACGGGACACTGAAGCTTTCTTT
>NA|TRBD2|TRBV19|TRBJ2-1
CASSIFLAGGDNEQFF
TGTGCCAGTAGTATATTTTTAGCGGGGGGAGACAATGAGCAGTTCTTC
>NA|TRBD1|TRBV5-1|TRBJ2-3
CASSHDRGVSGDTQYF
TGCGCCAGCAGCCATGACAGGGGGGTAAGCGGAGATACGCAGTATTTT
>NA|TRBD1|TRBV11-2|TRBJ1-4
CASSFPGGVREKLFF
TGTGCCAGCAGCTTTCCAGGGGGCGTCAGGGAAAAACTGTTTTTT
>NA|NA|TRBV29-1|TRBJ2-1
CSVLLTGSSYNEQFF
TGCAGCGTCCTACTAACAGGGAGCTCCTACAATGAGCAGTTCTTC
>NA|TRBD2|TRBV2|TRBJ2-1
CASNPAGGRYNEQFF
TGTGCCAGCAACCCGGCGGGAGGACGTTACAATGAGCAGTTCTTC
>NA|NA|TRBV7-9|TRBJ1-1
CATQTENTEAFF
TGTGCCACACAGACAGAGAACACTGAAGCTTTCTTT
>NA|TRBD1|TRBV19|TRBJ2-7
CASSGKRTGRNYEQYF
TGTGCCAGTAGTGGGAAAAGGACAGGCCGGAACTACGAGCAGTACTTC
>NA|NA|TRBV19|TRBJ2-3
CASSIVQGMDTQYF
TGTGCCAGTAGTATAGTACAGGGTATGGATACGCAGTATTTT
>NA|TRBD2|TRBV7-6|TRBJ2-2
CASSLFLEAGVNTGELFF
TGTGCCAGCAGCTTATTCCTGGAAGCGGGAGTTAACACCGGGGAGCTGTTTTTT
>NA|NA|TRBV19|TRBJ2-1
CASSISVLAGGNEQFF
NA